One sample yielded the 27 T cell receptor beta chains listed below, sequenced in a study of shared clonotypes between healthy human individuals. TCRdb keeps only in-frame clones here, not all; method: immunoSEQ multiplex PCR. The profile shows 1.6 million or so clones, roughly 96% of them singletons. Input material: naive CD4+ T cells sorted from blood. Subset indicated: CD45RA+ positively selected. Receptors originate from a man aged 25 to 40 in good health.

For the CDR3, the DNA is TGTGCCAGCAGTGCCCAGGGGGGGGCGAACACCGGGGAGCTGTTTTTT. This sequence encodes CASSAQGGANTGELFF. The rearrangement joins TRBV2 to TRBJ2-2; D may correspond to TRBD1 or TRBD2 (7 bases each). Trimming stripped 4 bases from V and 0 bases from J, with 12 bases between. This CDR3 is 16 amino acids long. From germline, CDR1 is SNHLY and CDR2 FYNNEI.

The chain is built from TRBV5-1 and TRBJ1-1, with D hard to call. V was shortened by 4 bases and J by 0 bases, with 7 bases between the two germline ends. The CDR3 is 13 amino acids. The germline CDR1 and CDR2 sequences are SGHRS and YFSETQ. The CDR3: CASSKQVNTEAFF. CDR3 in DNA: TGCGCCAGCAGCAAGCAGGTGAACACTGAAGCTTTCTTT.

V and J are TRBV25-1 and TRBJ2-7, with 9 bases fitting TRBD2. Germline V gene sequence: CDR1 MGHDK, CDR2 SYGVNS. V was clipped by 2 bases and J by 6 bases; unmatched bases: 14. The CDR3 totals 17 residues. The CDR3 spells CASSEGTSRIFGSEQYF. CDR3 DNA: TGTGCCAGCAGTGAAGGGACTAGCAGGATCTTCGGCTCCGAGCAGTACTTC.

The CDR3 coding sequence is TGTGCCAGCTCACCACCGGGGGCCCCCATCAATCAGCCCCAGCATTTT. Translation gives CASSPPGAPINQPQHF. The rearrangement uses TRBV18 and TRBJ1-5; D may be TRBD1 (6 bases). The germline CDR1 and CDR2 sequences are KGHSH and LQKENI. The V end was cut by 0 bases, the J end by 3 bases, with 12 bases between. This CDR3 has 16 residues.

The chain carries TRBV28 and TRBJ2-2; TRBD1 matches at 8 bases. This CDR3 is 15 amino acids long. J was trimmed by 1 base and V by 6 bases; bases with no gene match: 4. Germline V gene data show CDR1 as MDHEN and CDR2 as SYDVKM. CDR3 in DNA: TGTGCCAGCAGCACCGACAGGGGGAACACCGGGGAGCTGTTTTTT. Translation: CASSTDRGNTGELFF.

The chain is built from TRBV6-5 and TRBJ1-2; possible D gene TRBD1, 6 bases. Per germline, CDR1 MNHEY and CDR2 SVGAGI. V was pared by 5 bases and J by 5 bases, with 12 bases between. This CDR3 contains 13 residues. CDR3 bases: TGTGCCAGCAGTCTTACAGGGCCTTATGGCTACACCTTC. Residues: CASSLTGPYGYTF.

The chain has TRBV7-9 and TRBJ1-1, with D possibly TRBD1 on 6 matching bases. Germline CDR1 is SEHNR and CDR2 is FQNEAQ (reference sequence). Trimming removed 2 bases from V and 4 bases from J, with 14 bases in between. The CDR3 loop spans 15 amino acids. The CDR3 DNA sequence: TGTGCCAGCAGCTTAATCTGGGGGGCGAGCACTGAAGCTTTCTTT. It codes for CASSLIWGASTEAFF.

J is TRBJ2-7 and V is TRBV30, with D possibly matching TRBD2 (5 bases). The CDR3 has 15 amino acids. Germline values: CDR1 GTSNPN, CDR2 SVGIG (reference sequence). Deletions cut 5 bases from V and 2 bases from J, with 19 bases between. The CDR3 DNA reads as TGTGCCTGGGGCTCTGGCGGGTCTTCGGCCTACGAGCAGTACTTC. Translation gives CAWGSGGSSAYEQYF.

The chain joins TRBV7-9 to TRBJ2-2, with D unresolved. CDR3 length: 15 residues. V was cut by 2 bases and J by 0 bases, with 7 bases left in between. Germline CDR1 is SEHNR and CDR2 is FQNEAQ (reference sequence). The CDR3 DNA reads as TGTGCCAGCAGCTTACGTGGGGCGAACACCGGGGAGCTGTTTTTT. Translating it yields CASSLRGANTGELFF.

This chain links TRBV18 with TRBJ2-1; 8 positions agree with TRBD2. From germline, CDR1 is KGHSH and CDR2 LQKENI. V dropped 0 bases and J dropped 7; count of bases not matched to a gene: 5. The CDR3 has 15 residues. CDR3 DNA sequence: TGTGCCAGCTCACCACCCAGCGGGAGTCCTAATGAGCAGTTCTTC. Translated: CASSPPSGSPNEQFF.

CDR3 residues: CASSLAPRGGPYEQYF. Here the CDR3 DNA reads TGTGCCAGCAGCTTAGCTCCTAGGGGGGGCCCCTACGAGCAGTACTTC. The rearrangement joins TRBV7-8 to TRBJ2-7; D is possibly TRBD2 (7 bases). Per the germline V gene, CDR1 is SGHVS and CDR2 is FQNEAQ. V was clipped by 0 bases and J by 2 bases, with 14 bases between them. CDR3 length: 16 residues.

J is TRBJ2-1 and V is TRBV5-1; the match to TRBD2 covers 7 bases. V dropped 5 bases and J dropped 4; count of bases not matched to a gene: 9. Looked up from germline, CDR1 is SGHRS and CDR2 is YFSETQ. The CDR3 totals 15 residues. CDR3 sequence reads: CASRKDSSGYNEQFF. As DNA, the CDR3 is TGCGCCAGCAGGAAGGACTCTAGCGGATACAATGAGCAGTTCTTC. Filled out from reference TRBV5-1 and TRBJ2-1, the complete variable domain reads KAGVTQTPRYLIKTRGQQVTLSCSPISGHRSVSWYQQTPGQGLQFLFEYFSETQRNKGNFPGRFSGRQFSNSRSEMNVSTLELGDSALYLCASRKDSSGYNEQFFGPGTRLTVL.

The V and J genes are TRBV7-9 and TRBJ2-1; D possibly matches TRBD1 or TRBD2 (5 bases each). The V end lost 4 bases, the J end lost 10 bases, and 17 bases lay between the germline ends. Germline values: CDR1 SEHNR, CDR2 FQNEAQ (reference sequence). The CDR3 is 14 amino acids. CDR3 sequence reads: CASSSFGTGREQFF. DNA of the CDR3: TGTGCCAGCAGCTCCTTCGGGACCGGCCGCGAGCAGTTCTTC. The whole variable domain, remainder taken from reference TRBV7-9 and TRBJ2-1, is DTGVSQNPRHKITKRGQNVTFRCDPISEHNRLYWYRQTLGQGPEFLTYFQNEAQLEKSRLLSDRFSAERPKGSFSTLEIQRTEQGDSAMYLCASSSFGTGREQFFGPGTRLTVL.

Comment on this clone: The sample holds other DNA sequences that translate to the same CDR3. The chain couples TRBV18 to TRBJ1-1; D unclear. Germline V gene sequence: CDR1 KGHSH, CDR2 LQKENI. The CDR3 is made up of 14 amino acids. Trimming removed 2 bases at V and 1 base at J, with 8 bases between. CDR3 nucleotide sequence: TGTGCCAGCTCACCAGACCCGGGGAACACTGAAGCTTTCTTT. This translates into CASSPDPGNTEAFF.

The rearrangement links TRBV19 to TRBJ2-7, with a tentative D call TRBD1 (6 bases). V dropped 4 bases and J dropped 0 bases, with 10 bases sitting between them. Looked up from germline, CDR1 is LNHDA and CDR2 is SQIVND (reference sequence). The CDR3 is 14 residues long. In nucleotides, the CDR3 is TGTGCCAGTAGTAGGACAGTGAACTCCTACGAGCAGTACTTC. It translates to CASSRTVNSYEQYF.

V is TRBV28 and J is TRBJ1-1, with D maybe TRBD1 (6 bases). The CDR3 spans 12 residues. From germline, CDR1 is MDHEN and CDR2 SYDVKM. Trimming removed 2 bases from V and 11 bases from J, with 12 bases in between. The CDR3 region is CASSLNRERAFF. CDR3 DNA sequence: TGTGCCAGCAGTTTAAACAGGGAAAGGGCTTTCTTT.

This sequence joins TRBV27 and TRBJ1-2; D may be TRBD1 (5 bases). Trimming removed 8 bases from V and 3 bases from J, with 19 bases in between. CDR3 length: 15 residues. In germline, CDR1 is MNHEY, CDR2 SMNVEV (reference sequence). CDR3 coding DNA: TGTGCCAGCCGATCACGGGGCTCGCAGTACTATGGCTACACCTTC. Its protein product is CASRSRGSQYYGYTF.

The chain carries TRBV9 and TRBJ1-1; D gene ambiguous. Looked up from germline, CDR1 is SGDLS and CDR2 is YYNGEE. V lost 7 bases, J lost 1 base, and 8 bases lay in between. The CDR3 covers 12 residues. This CDR3 is CASSRGNTEAFF. The CDR3 nucleotides read TGTGCCAGCTCCCGGGGGAACACTGAAGCTTTCTTT. Combining the CDR3 with reference TRBV9 and TRBJ1-1 gives the whole variable domain DSGVTQTPKHLITATGQRVTLRCSPRSGDLSVYWYQQSLDQGLQFLIQYYNGEERAKGNILERFSAQQFPDLHSELNLSSLELGDSALYFCASSRGNTEAFFGQGTRLTVV.

Here the CDR3 reads CASSEEWGSTGELFF. The CDR3 DNA sequence: TGTGCCAGCAGCGAGGAGTGGGGGTCGACCGGGGAGCTGTTTTTT. The J gene is TRBJ2-2, the V gene TRBV14; D is tentatively TRBD1 or TRBD2 (5 bases each). The CDR3 extends over 15 amino acids. Trimming left V 5 bases short and J 5 bases short, with 15 bases between. Looked up from germline, CDR1 is SGHDN and CDR2 is FVKESK.

The J gene is TRBJ2-7, the V gene TRBV18, with TRBD2 matching 12 bases. The J segment lost 0 bases and the V segment lost 4 bases, leaving 4 bases of the junction unmatched. The V gene's germline CDR1 is KGHSH and CDR2 LQKENI. There are 16 residues in the CDR3. As DNA, the CDR3 is TGTGCCAGCTCACTAACTAGCGGGGGGAGCTCCTACGAGCAGTACTTC. Encoded protein: CASSLTSGGSSYEQYF.

This chain joins TRBV19 and TRBJ1-5; 7 bases align to TRBD1. J gave up 6 bases and V 3 bases, and 8 bases lay outside the gene matches. The CDR3 has 15 amino acids. CDR1 LNHDA and CDR2 SQIVND come from the germline V gene (reference sequence). This CDR3 is CASSIEHRGGQPQHF. The CDR3 DNA reads as TGTGCCAGTAGTATCGAGCACAGGGGTGGTCAGCCCCAGCATTTT.

Of note for this clone: The same CDR3 also results from other DNA sequences found in this sample. In DNA form, the CDR3 reads TGCGCCAGCAGTGAGGGACATCTCTACGAGCAGTACTTC. It is translated as CASSEGHLYEQYF. V gene TRBV10-1 combines with J gene TRBJ2-7, with D perhaps TRBD1 (5 bases). The V end lost 2 bases, the J end lost 3 bases, and 8 bases lay between the germline ends. The germline V gene encodes CDR1 WNHNN and CDR2 SYGVQD (reference sequence). This CDR3 region has 13 residues.

This clone has just one count. The CDR3 loop is CASSPRQNQPQHF. The DNA for the CDR3 is TGTGCCAGCAGCCCAAGACAGAATCAGCCCCAGCATTTT. The V call is TRBV11-2, the J call TRBJ1-5; D perhaps matches TRBD1 (5 bases). The CDR3 sequence is 13 residues long. Trimming pared 5 bases from V and 4 bases from J, leaving 9 bases between. CDR1 is SGHAT, CDR2 FQNNGV, per germline.

The rearrangement uses TRBV11-2 and TRBJ1-4; the match to TRBD1 covers 8 bases. Germline values: CDR1 SGHAT, CDR2 FQNNGV. The CDR3 is 15 amino acids. V shed 6 bases and J 5 bases; nucleotides not matched to a gene: 8. CDR3 region: CASRKQGGRNEKLFF. In DNA form, the CDR3 reads TGTGCCAGCAGAAAACAGGGGGGACGGAATGAAAAACTGTTTTTT.

The chain links TRBV30 to TRBJ2-4; D may be TRBD1 (5 bases). Germline V gene data show CDR1 as GTSNPN and CDR2 as SVGIG (reference sequence). The CDR3 length is 15 residues. Deletions cut 1 base from V and 3 bases from J, with 13 bases between. The CDR3 sequence is CAWSDKTVVKNIQYF. The CDR3 region has the DNA TGTGCCTGGAGTGATAAGACAGTGGTCAAAAACATTCAGTACTTC.

The chain employs TRBV7-2 and TRBJ2-4; D assignment may be TRBD1 or TRBD2 (5 bases each). Germline V gene data show CDR1 as SGHTA and CDR2 as FQGNSA. The CDR3 spans 13 residues. V dropped 5 bases and J dropped 9 bases, with 14 bases sitting between them. CDR3 protein: CASSAQIGGIQYF. CDR3 in DNA: TGTGCCAGCAGCGCACAAATTGGGGGCATTCAGTACTTC. The whole variable domain, filled in from reference TRBV7-2 and TRBJ2-4, reads GAGVSQSPSNKVTEKGKDVELRCDPISGHTALYWYRQSLGQGLEFLIYFQGNSAPDKSGLPSDRFSAERTGGSVSTLTIQRTQQEDSAVYLCASSAQIGGIQYFGAGTRLSVL.

The V and J genes are TRBV4-2 and TRBJ1-5; no clear D. The ends were cut back, 0 bases at V and 3 bases at J, with 15 bases in the middle. Per the germline V gene, CDR1 is LGHNA and CDR2 is YNFKEQ. The CDR3 is made up of 17 amino acids. This chain's CDR3 is CASSQEGEGRDNQPQHF. In nucleotides, the CDR3 is TGTGCCAGCAGCCAAGAGGGAGAGGGAAGGGACAATCAGCCCCAGCATTTT.